The source of this TCR beta chain is a study of blood T cell repertoires in COVID-19. As for the study in general: Sources were T cells, B-cell-depleted T cells, or PBMCs; the material itself was cDNA or gDNA.

The CDR3 runs to 13 residues. V shed 2 bases and J shed 6 bases, with 10 bases lying between them. The V gene's germline CDR1 is MDHEN and CDR2 SYDVKM. Some clones are missing from TCRdb's copy, which holds only in-frame ones; the method was immunoSEQ multiplex PCR. Of 150,000 to 200,000 clones listed, approximately 85% are singletons. Across over 20 US areas, participants ranged in age from roughly 18 to 95 years. The study assigned cohorts using participant-reported clinical history. Recovery meant two consecutive negative NP/OP PCR tests, professional clearance, or resolved symptoms. This receptor was taken from a woman younger than 35 who had recovered from COVID-19. The sequencing sample was made of PBMCs or T cells enriched from blood (not recorded which). V gene TRBV28 combines with J gene TRBJ1-1; D not certain. CDR3 nucleotides: TGTGCCAGCAGTTTACGTCGCGCCCCTGAAGCTTTCTTT. Encoded protein: CASSLRRAPEAFF.